The rows below give T cell receptor beta chains drawn from one sample of a study of blood T cell repertoires in COVID-19. TCRdb's table, derived via immunoSEQ multiplex PCR, lists solely in-frame clones and lacks some. The table shows approximately 130,000 clones, with approximately 77% occurring only once. The specimen sequenced was peripheral blood. The receptors shown here come from an older man with acute or convalescent COVID-19. The CDR3 runs from the conserved cysteine through the conserved F or W. A D gene is named only where the DNA matches it firmly. Only some rows state a clone size, as once, few, many or a class for expanded clones.

len,d_gene,v_gene,abundance,j_gene,CDR3nt,CDR3aa
13,TRBD1,TRBV19,once,TRBJ1-4,TGTGCCACCGCAACAGGGGGACATGAAAAACTGTTTTTT,CATATGGHEKLFF
15,.,TRBV6-5,.,TRBJ2-5,TGTGCCAGCAGTTACGATTGGTCCAGGCAAGAGACCCAGTACTTC,CASSYDWSRQETQYF
16,TRBD2,TRBV11-2,.,TRBJ2-4,TGTGCCAGCAGCATTTCGGGGGGGTTAGCCAAAAACATTCAGTACTTC,CASSISGGLAKNIQYF
15,TRBD2,TRBV5-1,.,TRBJ2-2,TGCGCCAGCGTCCCTCTAGCGGGGAACACCGGGGAGCTGTTTTTT,CASVPLAGNTGELFF
17,.,TRBV25-1,many,TRBJ1-6,TGTGCCAGCAGTGACGGTCAGGGATTATTCTATAATTCACCCCTCCACTTT,CASSDGQGLFYNSPLHF
15,.,TRBV5-1,few,TRBJ1-3,TGCGCCAGCAGCTTGGACAGGGCTTCTGGAAACACCATATATTTT,CASSLDRASGNTIYF
13,TRBD1,TRBV28,few,TRBJ1-5,TGTGCCAGCAGGTGGACAGGTAATCAGCCCCAGCATTTT,CASRWTGNQPQHF
17,.,TRBV4-2,.,TRBJ2-3,TGTGCCAGCAGCCAAGATCTCCACATCCCTAGCACAGATACGCAGTATTTT,CASSQDLHIPSTDTQYF
17,.,TRBV27,few,TRBJ2-6,TGTGCCAGCAGTTCGACAGGTTACCTCTCTGGGGCCAACGTCCTGACTTTC,CASSSTGYLSGANVLTF
13,.,TRBV18,.,TRBJ1-1,TGTGCCAGCCTACAGATGGTGAACACTGAAGCTTTCTTT,CASLQMVNTEAFF
16,.,TRBV27,.,TRBJ1-1,TGTGCCAGCAGTTTTCAGGGTGGGGGTCGGGGGGCTGAAGCTTTCTTT,CASSFQGGGRGAEAFF
14,.,TRBV7-2,.,TRBJ2-5,TGTGCCAGCAGCATGTGGGCTAATCAAGAGACCCAGTACTTC,CASSMWANQETQYF
12,.,TRBV12-3/TRBV12-4,few,TRBJ2-7,TGTGCCAGCAGTCCCGGACAGTACGAGCAGTACTTC,CASSPGQYEQYF
14,.,TRBV6-6,.,TRBJ2-5,TGTGCCAGCAGTTACGGTACAGTGCAGGAGACCCAGTACTTC,CASSYGTVQETQYF
15,.,TRBV5-4,.,TRBJ1-2,TGTGCCAGCAGCATAGATATGACAGAAAGCTATGGCTACACCTTC,CASSIDMTESYGYTF
14,.,TRBV6-5,.,TRBJ1-6,TGTGCCAGCAGTTCGAAAGGGGGTAGTTCACCCCTCCACTTT,CASSSKGGSSPLHF
15,TRBD1,TRBV29-1,.,TRBJ1-1,TGCAGCGTTGAACGGGACAGGACCCCGGGGACTGAAGCTTTCTTT,CSVERDRTPGTEAFF
14,.,TRBV5-8,.,TRBJ1-2,TGTGCCAGCAGCCACCGGGGGATAAGGTATGGCTACACCTTC,CASSHRGIRYGYTF
15,TRBD1,TRBV19,.,TRBJ1-5,TGTGCCAGTAGGCAAGACAGGGTAAACAATCAGCCCCAGCATTTT,CASRQDRVNNQPQHF
16,.,TRBV19,.,TRBJ1-2,TGTGCCAGTAGTATAGGGGGTTGGCAGGACTCGCAAGGCTACACCTTC,CASSIGGWQDSQGYTF
16,.,TRBV5-4,.,TRBJ2-7,TGTGCCAGCCAAGGGGCCGGGGGAAACAGGGGCTACGAGCAGTACTTC,CASQGAGGNRGYEQYF
16,TRBD2,TRBV7-2,.,TRBJ2-1,TGTGCCAGCAGCCCGGGACTAGGAGGGCTATACAATGAGCAGTTCTTC,CASSPGLGGLYNEQFF
14,TRBD1,TRBV3-1/TRBV3-2,.,TRBJ2-3,TGTGCCAGCAGGTACAGGGGGCGCATCGATACGCAGTATTTT,CASRYRGRIDTQYF
15,TRBD2,TRBV4-1,.,TRBJ2-1,TGCGCCAGCAGCCAAGGGACTAGCGGATACAATGAGCAGTTCTTC,CASSQGTSGYNEQFF
18,.,TRBV4-1,.,TRBJ2-7,TGCGCCAGCAGCCAAGGTTCTACTTTTTTTGACACCCGATGGGAGCAGTACTTC,CASSQGSTFFDTRWEQYF
17,.,TRBV6-2/TRBV6-3,.,TRBJ2-3,TGTGCCAGCAGTTACTCCACGGGGGGCGCTTTGTCAGATACGCAGTATTTT,CASSYSTGGALSDTQYF
15,.,TRBV29-1,.,TRBJ2-3,TGCAGCGCTCGGGGGGCCAACCCCCTCGCAGATACGCAGTATTTT,CSARGANPLADTQYF
12,.,TRBV3-1/TRBV3-2,.,TRBJ1-4,TGTGCCAGCAGCCAAGTCGGGGGATGGCTGTTTTTT,CASSQVGGWLFF